The sequence of this T cell receptor beta chain was determined in a study of cytomegalovirus exposure and HLA in healthy donors (dated by TCRdb to about 2017). Looking at the study overall: An earlier analysis of some 620 of the donors reported under 300 Gb of sequence data and 95 million to 140 million unique TCR beta sequences obtained from roughly 170 million T cells. An early release that covered some 630 HLA-typed donors contained approximately 290 gigabases of sequencing data and tens of millions of unique TCR sequences. The genetic ancestry cluster associated with self-reported Caucasian donors included 65% to 90% of the roughly 410 genotyped donors. The aim of the study was to test whether cataloging public T cell receptors could identify signatures of past pathogen exposure. The study profiled the T cell repertoires of 500 to 800 subjects by immunosequencing and related them to cytomegalovirus serostatus. A separate validation cohort of approximately 120 different subjects was used in addition to the 666-subject first cohort. High-throughput TCR immunosequencing, statistical association of individual TCRs with disease status, and machine learning were combined to predict cytomegalovirus infection status. In a later analysis, previously published TCR beta repertoires from 500 to 750 donors were re-analyzed and high-resolution HLA genotyping was added so that TCR occurrence patterns could be studied. Rather than drawing on any new phenotypic data, the later analysis identified candidate immune exposures from TCR beta sequences and the way those sequences occurred across donors. An earlier analysis of around 640 of the donors used high-throughput TCR beta sequencing to judge whether each TCR beta V gene segment behaved as functional or pseudogenic. Alongside the repertoire data, information on donor age, sex, ethnicity and CMV serostatus was compiled. A later genetic analysis took genome-wide SNP genotypes for about 65% of the roughly 670 donors and used that subset as a discovery cohort. Every discovery cohort repertoire had been produced on one sequencing platform. Both class I and class II loci were covered by HLA typing, at four-digit resolution. The number of donors typed differed by locus, with roughly 629-640 for A, B, C, DRB1 and DQB1, about 500 for DQA1, about 610 for DPA1, and around 460 for DPB1. Several DR-DQ haplotypes were handled as single units for association and clustering because linkage in the cohort was strong. Among a few hundred genotyped donors of the cohort, an average of 235,054 unique TCR beta nucleotide sequences were sequenced per donor, around a sixth of them non-productive.

V loses 5 bases at its end and J loses 0 bases; junction bases beyond the gene matches: 18. From cysteine to phenylalanine, the CDR3 is 20 amino acids long. The retained sequence is limited to the CDR3, 60 bases, with the frame set at the first base. CDR1 is given as SGHVS and CDR2 as FNYEAQ, both from the germline V gene. In total, just over 650 healthy bone marrow donors made up the cohort. At the time of sampling, every cohort member was nominally healthy, though immune exposures that went unrecorded were likely present. The donor tested CMV seropositive and was one of the 289 seropositive cohort members. A peripheral blood sample was collected from each donor, and TCR beta sequencing was performed on peripheral blood mononuclear cells. The Qiagen DNeasy Blood Extraction Kit was used to extract genomic DNA from the blood cell samples. The receptor library was made with the immunoSEQ multiplex PCR assay. A mixture of 60 forward primers for TCR Vbeta segments and 13 reverse primers for TCR Jbeta segments was used in the multiplex PCR. The CDR3 region of rearranged TCR beta genes was amplified from genomic DNA with a multiplex PCR assay. Amplified TCR beta libraries were sequenced as 87-base-pair reads on the Illumina HiSeq System. Turning to the authors' computational methods: Across the 700 or so repertoires, a later analysis counted tens of millions of unique TCR beta chains, around 11 million of which were shared by at least two donors. Raw reads were error-corrected and collapsed into unique sequences by a nearest-neighbor algorithm in which closely related sequences were merged to remove PCR and sequencing errors. CDR3 sequences were aligned to IMGT reference sequences to assign V, D and J gene segments. For a sequence to be retained, a match of at least six nucleotides was required to both a V gene segment and a J gene segment. Rearrangements were classified as productive when the CDR3 lacked stop codons and remained in frame with V and J, and all other rearrangements were classified as non-productive. Following IMGT convention, CDR3 was defined as the stretch from the second conserved V-encoded cysteine up to the conserved J-encoded phenylalanine. Sequences without an unambiguous match to a single V gene segment were excluded from the earlier analysis of approximately 600 of the donors. An earlier analysis of fewer than 750 of the donors called V segments functional above 56.7% productive rearrangements and segregating when the between-donor standard deviation exceeded 5%. A statistical classification framework was built for diagnosing cytomegalovirus status from the catalog of TCR beta chain sequences. In a later analysis, V and J genes were assigned by comparing TCR nucleotide sequences against IMGT/GENE-DB human TR gene sequences. In a later analysis, CDR3 sequences and most-parsimonious VDJ recombination scenarios were assigned using the TCRdist pipeline. A later analysis defined each TCR beta chain by its CDR3 amino acid sequence plus V-gene family, and excluded reads lacking a unique V-gene family. In a later analysis, 450 to 600 highly shared, low-generation-probability nucleotide sequences were removed to address suspected cross-contamination and a sequencing artifact. For each public chain, a later analysis derived a clonal expansion index from normalized ranks of inferred template counts within each repertoire. In a later analysis, generation probabilities were computed with a VDJ recombination model fitted to out-of-frame rearrangements, and the resulting probabilities were checked against IGoR. In a later analysis, hypergeometric tests were used to score TCR-TCR, TCR-HLA and TCR-CMV co-occurrence, with a repertoire-size bias correction applied to TCR pairs. A later analysis estimated false discovery rates by permuting HLA or CMV assignments 20 times. In a later analysis, co-occurring TCRs were grouped with DBSCAN, and TCRdist sequence similarity was added when clustering was performed within HLA-allele-positive subsets. Co-occurrence clustering excluded repertoires with fewer than 30,000 or more than 120,000 public chains, plus five with anomalous nucleotide sharing. In TCRdb, the immuneACCESS table is reduced to in-frame sequences with V and J assigned. These tables do not hold every clone; where another copy was compared, an unresolved V gene accounts for under half, and the others remain unexplained. Clone size and the V and J calls come from that table; the DNA yielded D and trimming. This sample lists some 150,000 clones; about two thirds were detected once. The ten largest clones take up approximately 4% of the sample.

Overall study results and their limits: Because HLA typing was unavailable for some donors at each locus, only the typed subset was used in association tests. In a later analysis, HLA-associated TCR beta chains showed more clonal expansion and lower generation probabilities than non-associated chains that were equally common. In a later analysis, the rate of TCR association differed among HLA loci, with DRB1 alleles having the most associated TCRs and HLA-C alleles having the fewest. A later genetic analysis associated a missense DCLRE1C variant with V-gene and J-gene trimming of TCR beta chains, and an independent cohort replicated the association. The presence/absence analyses assumed that sequencing depth was roughly uniform across donors, and that assumption may not be true. In a later analysis, several top co-occurrence clusters were reported to appear linked to parvovirus B19, influenza, CMV and Epstein-Barr virus. A cluster of highly shared sequence variants was judged likely to be a technical artifact of the sequencing pipeline. In both the original and validation cohorts, the classifier was reported to diagnose cytomegalovirus status with high specificity and sensitivity. Only TCR beta chains were sequenced in this cohort, and the absence of alpha or paired-chain data limited detectable features. Because counts were too low, 15 to 20 rarely observed V segments, including chromosome 9 orphons, were excluded from the earlier analysis of 587 of the donors. In a later genetic analysis, fewer N-insertions in productive TCRs were reported among donors in an Asian-associated ancestry cluster than the roughly 700-donor mean. Assigning TCR associations to individual alleles was difficult when HLA alleles, especially DR and DQ, strongly co-occurred. Some IMGT-functional V segments, including TRBV6-2 and TRBV6-3, could not be told apart with the 87-base-pair reads, so those segments were excluded. While some public TCRs were present in many individuals, most TCR sequences turned up only very rarely across donors. It was suggested by the authors that the approach could potentially be generalized to other disease states and immunological phenotypes. Three of the identified cytomegalovirus-associated TCR beta chains were confirmed in vitro to be specific for cytomegalovirus antigens. A later analysis found that most CMV-associated TCR beta chains appeared HLA-restricted, with HLA associations seemingly driven largely by CMV exposure. Correlated functional status among segregating V segments might reflect linkage disequilibrium, but an unknown experimental factor could not be ruled out. Immune exposure information for the cohort was limited to CMV serostatus. Broadly in line with IMGT annotations, most TCR beta V segments showed up in productive rearrangements about 90% or about 30% of the time in an earlier analysis of 450 to 750 of the donors. In the study, about 150 TCR beta chains were listed as associated with cytomegalovirus. A later analysis associated 16,951 TCR beta sequences with specific HLA alleles at a false discovery rate of 0.05. A further reported finding was that TCR beta sequences accurately predicted the HLA-A and HLA-B alleles for most subjects in the first cohort.

In its sample, this clone was seen a few times. The target of this receptor is not known. The input lacks base qualities; no much larger clone sits a single base away. This sequence uses TRBV7-6 and TRBJ2-3; TRBD1 fits 9 bases in the junction. Input material: PBMCs. The sequence was obtained from a middle-aged man in good health and CMV-seropositive. The DNA reads TGTGCCAGCAGCCGTCGGGACAGGGTTAGCGGGTCCTCTAGCACAGATACGCAGTATTTT. Translated, it gives CASSRRDRVSGSSSTDTQYF.